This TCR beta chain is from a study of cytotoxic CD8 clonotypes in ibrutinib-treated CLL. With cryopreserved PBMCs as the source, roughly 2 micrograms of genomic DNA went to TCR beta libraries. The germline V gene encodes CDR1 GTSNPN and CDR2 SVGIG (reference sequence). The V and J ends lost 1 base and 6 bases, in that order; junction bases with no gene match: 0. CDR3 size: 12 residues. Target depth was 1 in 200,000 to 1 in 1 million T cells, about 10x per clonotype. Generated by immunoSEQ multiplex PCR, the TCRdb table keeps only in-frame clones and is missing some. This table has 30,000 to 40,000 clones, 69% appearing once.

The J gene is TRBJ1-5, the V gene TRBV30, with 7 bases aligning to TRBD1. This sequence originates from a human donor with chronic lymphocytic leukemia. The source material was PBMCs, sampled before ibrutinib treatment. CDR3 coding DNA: TGTGCCTGGAGTGCAGGGGGTCAGCCCCAGCATTTT. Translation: CAWSAGGQPQHF.